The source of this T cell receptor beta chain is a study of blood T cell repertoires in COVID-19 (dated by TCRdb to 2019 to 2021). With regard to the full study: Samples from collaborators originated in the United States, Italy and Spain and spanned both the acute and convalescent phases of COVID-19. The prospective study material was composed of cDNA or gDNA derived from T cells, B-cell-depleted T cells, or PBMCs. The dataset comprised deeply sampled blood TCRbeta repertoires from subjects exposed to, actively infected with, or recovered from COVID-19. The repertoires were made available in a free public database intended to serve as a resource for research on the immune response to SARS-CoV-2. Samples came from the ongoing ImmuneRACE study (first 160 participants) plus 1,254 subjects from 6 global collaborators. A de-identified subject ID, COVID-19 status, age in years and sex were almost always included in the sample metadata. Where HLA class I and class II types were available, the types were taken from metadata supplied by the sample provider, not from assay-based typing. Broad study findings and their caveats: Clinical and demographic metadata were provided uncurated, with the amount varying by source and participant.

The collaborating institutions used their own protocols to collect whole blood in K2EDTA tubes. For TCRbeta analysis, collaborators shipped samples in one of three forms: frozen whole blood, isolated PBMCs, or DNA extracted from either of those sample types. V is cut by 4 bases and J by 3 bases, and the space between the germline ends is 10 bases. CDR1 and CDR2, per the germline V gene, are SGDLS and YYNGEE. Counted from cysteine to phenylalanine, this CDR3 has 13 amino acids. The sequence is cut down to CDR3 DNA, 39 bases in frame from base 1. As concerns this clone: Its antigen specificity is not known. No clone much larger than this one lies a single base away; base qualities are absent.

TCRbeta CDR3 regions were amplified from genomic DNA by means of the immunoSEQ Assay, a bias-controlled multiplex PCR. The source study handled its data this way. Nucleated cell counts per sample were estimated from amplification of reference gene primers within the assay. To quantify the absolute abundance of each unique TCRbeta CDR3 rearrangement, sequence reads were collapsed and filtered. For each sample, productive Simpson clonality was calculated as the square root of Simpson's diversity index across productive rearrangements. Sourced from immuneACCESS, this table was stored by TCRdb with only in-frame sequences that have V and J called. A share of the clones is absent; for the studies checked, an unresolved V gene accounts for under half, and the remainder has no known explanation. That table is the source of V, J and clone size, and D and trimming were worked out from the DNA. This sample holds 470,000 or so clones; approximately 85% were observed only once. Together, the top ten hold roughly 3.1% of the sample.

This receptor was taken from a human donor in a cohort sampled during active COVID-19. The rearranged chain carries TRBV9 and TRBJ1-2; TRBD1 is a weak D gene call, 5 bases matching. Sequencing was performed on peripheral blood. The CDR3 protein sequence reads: CASSSTVHYGYTF. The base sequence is TGTGCCAGCAGCTCGACAGTCCACTATGGCTACACCTTC.